A single sample is the source of the 11 T cell receptor beta chains below, sequenced in a study of T cell repertoires in cytomegalovirus infection. From the reads, TCRdb called clonotypes with MiXCR, one entry per CDR3 protein. The profile shows approximately 500,000 distinct CDR3 sequences, approximately 17% of them singletons. The sequencing input was CD8+ T cells from PBMCs. The receptors stem from a human donor in good health (CMV status not recorded). Some clones in this sample may be carry-over from other donors' samples.

This clonotype was counted many times. The CDR3 is CASSLLEYDYGYTF. The CDR3 DNA reads TGTGCCAGCAGTTTATTGGAATACGACTATGGCTACACCTTC. J is TRBJ1-2 and V is TRBV12-3 or TRBV12-4; D unresolved. V dropped 2 bases and J dropped 3 bases, with 10 bases sitting between them. CDR3 length: 14 residues.

V usage is TRBV5-1 and J usage is TRBJ2-1; 11 nucleotides line up with TRBD2. Germline-derived CDR1 and CDR2 are SGHRS and YFSETQ. The V and J ends lost 0 bases and 1 base, in that order; junction bases with no gene match: 6. The CDR3 extends over 18 amino acids. This chain's CDR3 is CASSLAGTSGPSYNEQFF. Here the CDR3 DNA reads TGCGCCAGCAGCTTGGCCGGGACTAGCGGACCTTCCTACAATGAGCAGTTCTTC.

This clonotype was observed many times. The chain links TRBV7-9 to TRBJ2-7; D gene unclear. The CDR3 covers 19 residues. Germline V gene sequence: CDR1 SEHNR, CDR2 FQNEAQ (reference sequence). With 5 bases removed from V and 0 bases from J, the gap between germline ends came to 26 bases. The CDR3 nucleotides read TGTGCCAGCAGCGGCGACGAGGACCGATTCCCGAGGAGCTCCTACGAGCAGTACTTC. As protein: CASSGDEDRFPRSSYEQYF. The full variable domain, in which reference TRBV7-9 and TRBJ2-7 provide the parts outside the CDR3, is DTGVSQNPRHKITKRGQNVTFRCDPISEHNRLYWYRQTLGQGPEFLTYFQNEAQLEKSRLLSDRFSAERPKGSFSTLEIQRTEQGDSAMYLCASSGDEDRFPRSSYEQYFGPGTRLTVT.

This clonotype was recorded many times. The chain uses TRBV7-6 and TRBJ1-4, with 7 positions matching TRBD1. The CDR3 is made up of 16 amino acids. J was trimmed by 6 bases and V by 0 bases; bases with no gene match: 7. CDR1 and CDR2 (germline): SGHVS, FNYEAQ. CDR3 residues: CASSLAGGTVYEKLFF. The CDR3 DNA reads as TGTGCCAGCAGCTTAGCCGGGGGGACAGTATATGAAAAACTGTTTTTT.

In its sample, this clonotype was seen a few times. This rearrangement joins TRBV4-1 to TRBJ1-5; TRBD1 agrees at 7 bases. The CDR3 runs 15 residues. Looked up from germline, CDR1 is MGHRA and CDR2 is YSYEKL. J was trimmed by 2 bases and V by 2 bases; bases with no gene match: 3. CDR3: CASSQTGEGNQPQHF. The CDR3, as DNA: TGCGCCAGCAGCCAAACAGGGGAGGGCAATCAGCCCCAGCATTTT.

This clonotype was seen a single time. A much bigger clone sits one base away, suggesting this may be a read error. In this CDR3 the conserved last residue, phenylalanine or tryptophan, is missing, so a read error is likely. This chain links TRBV6-5 with TRBJ1-1; TRBD1 is a possible D gene (6 bases). The CDR3 covers 14 residues. Germline loops: CDR1 MNHEY, CDR2 SVGAGI. Trimming took 6 bases from V and 3 from J, leaving 14 bases between them. The CDR3 loop reads CASSITGWYTEAFS. CDR3 DNA sequence: TGTGCCAGCAGCATCACAGGGTGGTACACTGAAGCTTTCTCT.

The V and J genes are TRBV7-9 and TRBJ1-1, with TRBD1 matching 9 bases. The CDR3 spans 13 residues. J was trimmed by 11 bases and V by 5 bases; bases with no gene match: 9. Germline CDR1 SEHNR, CDR2 FQNEAQ (reference sequence). DNA of the CDR3: TGTGCCAGCAGCCCCAGGGACAGGGTCCAGGCTTTCTTT. Protein sequence: CASSPRDRVQAFF.

The gene calls are TRBV6-5 and TRBJ2-2; 10 nucleotides align to TRBD2. Unmatched junction bases numbered 12, after V lost 5 bases and J lost 6 bases. The CDR3 loop spans 17 amino acids. CDR1 and CDR2 (germline): MNHEY, SVGAGI. The CDR3 DNA sequence: TGTGCCAGCAGTCGTCCCTCTAGCGGGAGTAGGGCCGGGGAGCTGTTTTTT. Translated, it gives CASSRPSSGSRAGELFF.

Many counts were recorded for this clonotype. V is TRBV12-3 or TRBV12-4 and J is TRBJ2-3; D gene unclear. This CDR3 has 14 residues. Deletions cut 6 bases from V and 4 bases from J, with 14 bases between. CDR3 bases: TGTGCCAGCAGGACTTCTTGGGGTTCAGATACGCAGTATTTT. It is translated as CASRTSWGSDTQYF.

This clonotype showed up just a few times. V is TRBV20-1 and J is TRBJ1-2; TRBD1 matches at 7 bases. CDR3 length: 15 residues. Germline values: CDR1 DFQATT, CDR2 SNEGSKA (reference sequence). V shed 0 bases, J shed 4 bases, and the junction held 8 bases outside the gene matches. CDR3 coding DNA: TGCAGTGCTAGAGATCGTAGGGGGCGTGGCTATGGCTACACCTTC. It translates to CSARDRRGRGYGYTF.

A remark on this clonotype: It is likely a read error, because the conserved phenylalanine at the end of the CDR3 is missing. V gene TRBV14 combines with J gene TRBJ2-1; D perhaps matches TRBD2 (7 bases). The germline CDR1 and CDR2 sequences are SGHDN and FVKESK. The CDR3 runs to 15 residues. Between the trimmed V and J ends, which lost 7 bases and 6 bases, there was a span of 19 bases. CDR3 protein: CASTAGGGSFNEQFL. In DNA form, the CDR3 reads TGTGCCAGCACCGCCGGGGGCGGGAGTTTCAATGAGCAGTTCTTA.